A single sample is the source of the 24 T cell receptor beta chains below, sequenced in a study of CD8+ T cells in alopecia areata. RNA, once extracted, was reverse transcribed into cDNA for use as the sequencing template. Clones were read by immunoSEQ multiplex PCR, and TCRdb kept only the in-frame ones, dropping some. The sample has under 130,000 clones; less than 70% are singletons. Input material: CD4+ T cells sorted from blood. These receptors came from a human donor in good health.

With respect to this clone: The identical CDR3 is also encoded by other nucleotide sequences in the sample. The V call is TRBV7-2, the J call TRBJ1-1; TRBD1 agrees at 8 bases. V lost 1 base, J lost 4 bases, and 2 bases stayed unmatched. This CDR3 region has 14 residues. Looked up from germline, CDR1 is SGHTA and CDR2 is FQGNSA. In DNA, the CDR3 is TGTGCCAGCAGCTTAGGACAGGGGAGCACTGAAGCTTTCTTT. Protein: CASSLGQGSTEAFF.

This clone was seen just once. J is TRBJ1-2 and V is TRBV18; D remains unclear. V dropped 0 bases and J dropped 10 bases, with 15 bases sitting between them. Germline V gives CDR1 KGHSH, CDR2 LQKENI. The CDR3 runs to 14 residues. This CDR3 reads CASSPPGGGVDYTF. The CDR3 DNA sequence: TGTGCCAGCTCACCACCGGGAGGAGGTGTGGACTACACCTTC.

There are a few counts of this clone. The chain employs TRBV4-2 and TRBJ1-3; D not resolved. CDR1 LGHNA and CDR2 YNFKEQ come from the germline V gene. The CDR3 has 14 residues. Trimming took off 4 bases at V and 4 bases at J, with 11 bases between the two ends. In nucleotides, the CDR3 is TGTGCCAGCAGCCCCGACGCCCTAGGAAACACCATATATTTT. This codes for CASSPDALGNTIYF.

This clone was picked up many times. The chain couples TRBV6-5 to TRBJ2-1; D is unclear. The germline CDR1 and CDR2 sequences are MNHEY and SVGAGI. The V end was cut by 0 bases, the J end by 4 bases, with 13 bases between. The CDR3 is 16 amino acids. The CDR3 is CASSYSFSQPYNEQFF. The CDR3 nucleotides are TGTGCCAGCAGTTACTCGTTCTCCCAGCCGTACAATGAGCAGTTCTTC.

The rearrangement links TRBV28 to TRBJ2-5; the D is unclear. The CDR3 consists of 13 residues. The germline CDR1 and CDR2 sequences are MDHEN and SYDVKM. V lost 2 bases and J lost 5, with 9 bases in between. The CDR3 protein is CASSLGRSETQYF. CDR3 coding DNA: TGTGCCAGCAGTTTAGGCAGGTCGGAGACCCAGTACTTC.

This sequence joins TRBV4-1 and TRBJ2-4, with 7 bases aligning to TRBD1. With 5 bases clipped from V and 1 base from J, the junction kept 11 bases outside the gene matches. The CDR3 length is 17 residues. CDR1 MGHRA and CDR2 YSYEKL come from the germline V gene. The CDR3 sequence is CASSNPTGPLAKNIQYF. In nucleotides, the CDR3 is TGCGCCAGCAGCAACCCGACAGGGCCCTTGGCCAAAAACATTCAGTACTTC.

The chain carries TRBV7-2 and TRBJ2-5; D is undetermined. Deletions cut 5 bases from V and 0 bases from J, with 13 bases between. The CDR3 length is 15 residues. Germline values: CDR1 SGHTA, CDR2 FQGNSA. The CDR3, as DNA: TGTGCCAGCAGCCTTCTGGTGGGGTACCAAGAGACCCAGTACTTC. This translates into CASSLLVGYQETQYF.

This clone was observed a few times. This chain links TRBV5-1 with TRBJ1-1; 8 nucleotides align to TRBD1. V gave up 4 bases and J gave up 3 bases; unmatched junction bases: 8. Germline loops: CDR1 SGHRS, CDR2 YFSETQ. The CDR3 has 15 residues. The CDR3 DNA sequence: TGCGCCAGCAGCCTGACAGGGGTAGGAGACACTGAAGCTTTCTTT. Its translation: CASSLTGVGDTEAFF.

V usage is TRBV30 and J usage is TRBJ2-3; D is uncertain. V lost 4 bases, J lost 1 base, and 9 bases lay in between. Germline CDR1 GTSNPN, CDR2 SVGIG (reference sequence). The CDR3 consists of 13 residues. The CDR3 coding sequence is TGTGCCTGGACGGCTAGAGGCACAGATACGCAGTATTTT. Translation gives CAWTARGTDTQYF.

This chain joins TRBV7-2 and TRBJ2-7, with D perhaps TRBD2 (5 bases). CDR3 length: 14 residues. CDR1 SGHTA and CDR2 FQGNSA come from the germline V gene. V was trimmed by 4 bases and J by 0 bases, leaving 10 bases between them. DNA of the CDR3: TGTGCCAGCAGCTCGGACTGGAACTCCTACGAGCAGTACTTC. Its protein product is CASSSDWNSYEQYF. Looking up the rest from reference TRBV7-2 and TRBJ2-7 gives the full variable domain: GAGVSQSPSNKVTEKGKDVELRCDPISGHTALYWYRQSLGQGLEFLIYFQGNSAPDKSGLPSDRFSAERTGGSVSTLTIQRTQQEDSAVYLCASSSDWNSYEQYFGPGTRLTVT.

The V and J genes are TRBV7-9 and TRBJ2-5; TRBD1 matches at 8 bases. Per the germline V gene, CDR1 is SEHNR and CDR2 is FQNEAQ (reference sequence). With V trimmed by 5 bases and J by 5 bases, 10 bases remained unmatched. The CDR3 runs 15 residues. CDR3 region: CASSARQGPTETQYF. The CDR3, as DNA: TGTGCCAGCAGCGCCCGACAGGGGCCTACGGAGACCCAGTACTTC.

The rearrangement uses TRBV19 and TRBJ2-7, with D tentatively TRBD1 (6 bases). The CDR3 is 14 amino acids. The germline V and J ends were trimmed by 3 bases and 0 bases, with 9 bases remaining between them. The germline CDR1 and CDR2 sequences are LNHDA and SQIVND (reference sequence). The CDR3 is CASSMRGNSYEQYF. Written as DNA, the CDR3 is TGTGCCAGTAGTATGAGGGGGAACTCCTACGAGCAGTACTTC.

This clone has a single count. The genes are TRBV5-6 and TRBJ2-7; a weak D match, TRBD1 (5 bases). The ends were cut back, 0 bases at V and 6 bases at J, with 13 bases in the middle. This CDR3 contains 14 residues. Germline lookup yields CDR1 SGHDT and CDR2 YYEEEE. The CDR3 loop is CASSLVGLGREQYF. The CDR3 nucleotides are TGTGCCAGCAGCTTGGTAGGGCTGGGGCGCGAGCAGTACTTC.

This clone has just a few counts. The rearrangement joins TRBV19 to TRBJ1-3; D unresolved. Deletions cut 3 bases from V and 0 bases from J, with 3 bases between. CDR3 length: 13 residues. The V gene's germline CDR1 is LNHDA and CDR2 SQIVND (reference sequence). In DNA, the CDR3 is TGTGCCAGTAGTATCACCTCTGGAAACACCATATATTTT. Translation: CASSITSGNTIYF.

The CDR3 region has the DNA TGTGCCTGGAACGGGGGGGCCTCAAAGACCCAGTACTTC. Protein: CAWNGGASKTQYF. The genes are TRBV30 and TRBJ2-5; 8 nucleotides match TRBD2. The V and J ends lost 4 bases and 6 bases, in that order; junction bases with no gene match: 7. The CDR3 totals 13 residues. CDR1 and CDR2 (germline): GTSNPN, SVGIG (reference sequence).

The chain links TRBV7-9 to TRBJ2-1; 7 nucleotides align to TRBD2. This CDR3 has 15 amino acids. In germline, CDR1 is SEHNR, CDR2 FQNEAQ (reference sequence). The ends lost 1 base at V and 3 bases at J; junction bases unmatched: 3. The CDR3, as DNA: TGTGCCAGCAGCTTAGGGCGGGGGTTCTACAATGAGCAGTTCTTC. Protein product: CASSLGRGFYNEQFF.

V and J are TRBV5-1 and TRBJ1-3; D is ambiguous. V lost 4 bases, J lost 0 bases, and 14 bases lay in between. The CDR3 contains 16 residues. Germline CDR1 and CDR2: SGHRS and YFSETQ. CDR3 DNA: TGCGCCAGCAGCCCTGACGCATCCGTCTCTGGAAACACCATATATTTT. Translation gives CASSPDASVSGNTIYF.

This clone has just a few counts. The genes are TRBV7-6 and TRBJ2-3; the D gene could be TRBD1 or TRBD2 (6 bases each). Germline V gene sequence: CDR1 SGHVS, CDR2 FNYEAQ. The CDR3 loop spans 15 amino acids. Trimming stripped 0 bases from V and 4 bases from J, with 11 bases between. The CDR3 loop reads CASSLAGGRADTQYF. For the CDR3, the DNA is TGTGCCAGCAGCTTAGCGGGGGGCCGGGCAGATACGCAGTATTTT.

The V and J genes are TRBV6-1 and TRBJ2-1; perhaps TRBD1 as D (5 bases). CDR3 size: 15 residues. In germline, CDR1 is MNHNS, CDR2 SASEGT. The V end was cut by 6 bases, the J end by 2 bases, with 14 bases between. The CDR3, as DNA: TGTGCCAGCAGGCCCCAGGGTGTCCCCTACAATGAGCAGTTCTTC. This gives the protein CASRPQGVPYNEQFF.

The chain links TRBV5-6 to TRBJ2-1; 7 bases map to TRBD2. The CDR3 sequence is 18 residues long. Losses at the gene ends were 0 bases for V and 0 bases for J; bases not matched to a gene: 9. Germline CDR1 is SGHDT and CDR2 is YYEEEE. The CDR3 protein is CASSLGPWASGSYNEQFF. The CDR3 DNA is TGTGCCAGCAGCTTGGGACCGTGGGCTAGCGGCTCCTACAATGAGCAGTTCTTC.

V usage is TRBV2 and J usage is TRBJ2-2; 9 bases are a match to TRBD2. The CDR3 has 15 amino acids. With 4 bases clipped from V and 0 bases from J, the junction kept 0 bases outside the gene matches. Looked up from germline, CDR1 is SNHLY and CDR2 is FYNNEI. The DNA for the CDR3 is TGTGCCAGCAGTGTAGCGGGGGCGAACACCGGGGAGCTGTTTTTT. Translation gives CASSVAGANTGELFF.

The rearrangement links TRBV25-1 to TRBJ2-1; D gene unclear. The CDR3 runs 13 residues. With 4 bases removed from V and 3 bases from J, the gap between germline ends came to 7 bases. CDR1 is MGHDK and CDR2 is SYGVNS in the germline V gene. CDR3 protein: CASSADIYNEQFF. The CDR3 DNA follows: TGTGCCAGCAGTGCCGACATCTACAATGAGCAGTTCTTC.

The gene calls are TRBV5-1 and TRBJ1-1, with D hard to call. The germline V and J ends were trimmed by 2 bases and 0 bases, with 8 bases remaining between them. The CDR3 sequence is 14 residues long. Germline V gives CDR1 SGHRS, CDR2 YFSETQ. The DNA of the CDR3 is TGCGCCAGCAGCTTTAACAGCATGAACACTGAAGCTTTCTTT. Protein sequence: CASSFNSMNTEAFF.

This clone came up a few times. The chain couples TRBV7-9 to TRBJ2-5; D unresolved. Judging by the DNA end, TRBJ2-7 fits better; the J call may be wrong. The V gene's germline CDR1 is SEHNR and CDR2 FQNEAQ (reference sequence). The CDR3 covers 11 residues. The CDR3 region has the DNA TGTGCCAGCAGCTCAAGTACCGAGCAGTACTTC. It is translated as CASSSSTEQYF.